This T cell receptor beta chain was obtained from a study of blood T cell repertoires in COVID-19 (dated by TCRdb to the early 2020s). Context from the whole study: The collaborator samples originated in the United States, Italy and Spain and spanned the acute and convalescent phases of COVID-19. The repertoires were released in a freely available public database meant as a resource for research on the immune response to SARS-CoV-2. A de-identified subject ID, COVID-19 status, age in years and sex were almost always included in the sample metadata. The prospective study material was composed of cDNA or gDNA derived from T cells, B-cell-depleted T cells, or PBMCs. Samples came from the ongoing ImmuneRACE study (first 160 participants) plus 1,254 subjects from 6 global collaborators. Deeply sampled blood TCRbeta repertoires from subjects exposed to, actively infected with, or recovered from COVID-19 were included in the dataset. Where available, HLA class I and class II types were obtained from metadata supplied by the sample provider rather than from assay-based typing. Study-wide findings and limitations: The amount of clinical and demographic metadata varied by source and participant and was provided uncurated.

Whole blood was collected in K2EDTA tubes by collaborating institutions according to the institutions' own protocols. For TCRbeta analysis, collaborators shipped samples in one of three forms: frozen whole blood, isolated PBMCs, or DNA extracted from either of those sample types. This clone was seen only once. No cognate antigen has been identified for it. No clone much larger than this one lies a single base away; base qualities are absent. The immunoSEQ Assay, a bias-controlled multiplex PCR, was used to amplify TCRbeta CDR3 regions from genomic DNA. Concerning the study's data processing: The number of nucleated cells in each sample was estimated by amplification of reference gene primers within the assay. To quantify the absolute abundance of each unique TCRbeta CDR3 rearrangement, sequence reads were collapsed and filtered. Productive Simpson clonality was computed per sample as the square root of Simpson's diversity index over productive rearrangements. Drawn from immuneACCESS, this table holds only the in-frame rearrangements with V and J called that TCRdb kept. Clones are partly lost; checked studies trace under half to an unresolved V gene and leave the rest unexplained. The DNA gave D and trimming, while V, J and clone size come from that table. A total of 300,000 to 450,000 clones appear in this sample, approximately 86% of them only once. The ten largest clones take up 3% of the sample.

The CDR1 and CDR2 encoded by the germline V gene (reference sequence) are LGHDT and YNNKEL. CDR3 length: 14 amino acids, cysteine to phenylalanine. Only the CDR3 part of the read is kept: 42 bases, read in frame from the first base. V drops 4 bases and J drops 7 bases, leaving 11 bases in between. Sequenced sample: peripheral blood. The sequence was collected from a human donor in a cohort sampled during active COVID-19. The chain is encoded by TRBV3-1 (or the pseudogene TRBV3-2) joined to TRBJ1-6; there is no confident call for the D gene. The bases read TGTGCCAGCAGCCCGGGGATATGGAATTCACCCCTCCACTTT. Its translation reads: CASSPGIWNSPLHF.